This T cell receptor (beta chain) was obtained from a study of tumor-infiltrating lymphocytes in primary liver carcinoma listed by TCRdb under 2017. Background on the whole study: Four or five patients with histopathologically diagnosed primary liver carcinoma underwent surgical resection in China between 2015 and March 2016. Of the five patients, three men and two women aged 30 to 69 years, four had hepatocellular carcinoma and one had combined HCC and intrahepatic cholangiocarcinoma. The five patients had tumors of stage T1-T3 N0M0, with maximum diameters ranging from roughly 4.2 to 10 cm. Each sample produced roughly 3.65 to 8 million productive TCRbeta reads, and read depth showed no significant difference between tissue types. Across five regions of each liver tumor, along with adjacent normal tissue and blood, the study brought together TCRbeta repertoire sequencing, expression microarrays and whole-exome sequencing. TCRbeta repertoire sequencing covered 35 specimens from 5 patients: about 25 tumor regions, 5 adjacent noncancerous liver tissues and 5 peripheral blood samples. High reproducibility was observed for the technical replicate repertoires, with mean shared-clone rates approximately 0.9 and correlation coefficients above 0.95.

There are 13 amino acids in the CDR3, from cysteine to phenylalanine inclusive. Only the CDR3 DNA is retained, 39 bases long and in frame from the first base. The germline V gene (reference sequence) provides CDR1 SEHNR and CDR2 FQNEAQ. Using a constant-region primer and ProtoScript II reverse transcriptase, TCRbeta-specific cDNA was reverse-transcribed from roughly 460 ng total RNA. Construction of the TCRbeta libraries relied on three nested rounds of multiplex PCR, following a slightly modified ARM-PCR procedure. Each of the first two PCR rounds ran for 9 to 11 cycles using multiplex TRBV1-TRBV30 forward primers together with a Cbeta reverse primer. Sample barcodes and Illumina adapters were attached in a final 25-cycle PCR using Deep VentR polymerase. Amplicons of 200-500 bp were gel-purified with a QIAquick gel extraction kit before sequencing. The TCRbeta amplicons were sequenced with 250-bp paired-end reads on an Illumina HiSeq 2500. In the original analysis: Quality trimming of reads was performed with Trimmomatic v0.33, and paired reads were merged with FLASH v1.2.11 so that full CDR3 sequences could be recovered. MiGEC v1.2.1b assigned V, D and J germline segments to the rearranged TCRbeta sequences. Clonotype statistics, along with Shannon-Wiener diversity indices, were calculated using VDJtools v1.0.0. Except for diversity analysis, only the 250 most abundant clonotypes of each sample were used in subsequent analyses to reduce sampling bias. In TCRdb, the public reads were trimmed at Q25 with fastp and aligned with MiXCR, with productive beta chains retained. All rows with the same CDR3 protein become a single entry with the most common DNA and genes. Clone size and V and J calls follow TCRdb, not the original study. The table for this sample lists around 330,000 distinct CDR3 sequences; 50% to 60% of them were counted only once. Of the sample, over 15% is held by the ten largest clones.

What the authors observed across the whole study: Because the samples were bulk and unsorted, CD4+ and CD8+ T cell repertoires could not be compared. Only a few patients were included in the study, and the authors note that the findings should be validated in a larger study. Compared with blood, tumors had a significantly larger share of the repertoire taken up by the top 250 clones (p = 0.039). Consistent with antigen-driven expansion, pairs of tumor regions showed higher repertoire overlap (mean around 36%) than either tumor-adjacent pairs (approximately 17%) or tumor-blood pairs (around 14%). Because only the TCR beta chain was sequenced and unpaired alpha chains were not captured, true repertoire diversity is likely underestimated.

RNA from unsorted whole blood was extracted with TRIzol reagent, and germline DNA was obtained with the DNeasy Blood & Tissue kit. At the time of sampling, the patients had chronic HBV infection and had not received any treatment. Before surgery, four milliliters of peripheral blood were collected into K2EDTA tubes. Comment on this clonotype: Its cognate antigen has yet to be identified. A junction end diverges from the germline sequence, so it may reflect a read error.

The sequencing input was peripheral blood. The chain employs TRBV7-9 and TRBJ1-5; TRBD1 is perhaps the D gene, given 5 matching bases. The source is a young woman with primary liver carcinoma and hepatitis B virus infection. The CDR3 here reads CASNLGTGQPQHF. The DNA sequence reads TGTGCCAGCAACTTAGGGACGGGGCAGCCCCAGCATTTT.